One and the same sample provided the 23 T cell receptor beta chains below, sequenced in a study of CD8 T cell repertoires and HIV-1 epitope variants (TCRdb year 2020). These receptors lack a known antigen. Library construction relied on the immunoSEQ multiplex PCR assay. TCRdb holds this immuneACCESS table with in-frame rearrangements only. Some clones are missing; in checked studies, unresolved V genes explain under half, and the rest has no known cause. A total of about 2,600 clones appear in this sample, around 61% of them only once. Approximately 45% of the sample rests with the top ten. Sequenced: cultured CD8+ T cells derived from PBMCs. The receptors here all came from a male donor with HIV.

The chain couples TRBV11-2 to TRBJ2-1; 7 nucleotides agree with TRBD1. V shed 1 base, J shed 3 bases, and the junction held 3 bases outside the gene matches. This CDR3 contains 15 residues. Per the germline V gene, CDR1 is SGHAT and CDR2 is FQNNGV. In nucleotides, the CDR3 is TGTGCCAGCAGCTTAGTTCCAGGGGGCTACAATGAGCAGTTCTTC. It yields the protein CASSLVPGGYNEQFF.

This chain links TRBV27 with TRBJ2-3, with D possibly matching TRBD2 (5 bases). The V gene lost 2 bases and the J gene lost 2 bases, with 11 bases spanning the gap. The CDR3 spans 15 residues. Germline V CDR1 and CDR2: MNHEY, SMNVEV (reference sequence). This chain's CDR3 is CASSLEEADTDTQYF. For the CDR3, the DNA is TGTGCCAGCAGTTTAGAGGAGGCGGACACAGATACGCAGTATTTT.

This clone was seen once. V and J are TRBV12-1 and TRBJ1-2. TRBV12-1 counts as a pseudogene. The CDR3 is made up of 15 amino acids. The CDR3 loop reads CASSSFKGKTYGYTF. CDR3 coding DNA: TGTGCCAGCAGCTCATTCAAGGGAAAGACCTATGGCTACACCTTC.

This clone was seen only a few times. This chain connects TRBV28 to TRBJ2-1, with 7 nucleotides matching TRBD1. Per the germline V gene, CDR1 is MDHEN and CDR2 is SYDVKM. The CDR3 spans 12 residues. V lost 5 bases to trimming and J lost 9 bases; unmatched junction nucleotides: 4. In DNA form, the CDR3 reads TGTGCCAGCAGTCCAGGGGGAAGTGAGCAGTTCTTC. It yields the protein CASSPGGSEQFF.

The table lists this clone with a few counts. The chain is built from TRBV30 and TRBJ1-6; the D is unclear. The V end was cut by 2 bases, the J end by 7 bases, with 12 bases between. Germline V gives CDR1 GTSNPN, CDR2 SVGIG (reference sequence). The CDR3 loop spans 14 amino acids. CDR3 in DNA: TGTGCCTGGAGTAGAGGGCAGGACAATTCACCCCTCCACTTT. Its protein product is CAWSRGQDNSPLHF. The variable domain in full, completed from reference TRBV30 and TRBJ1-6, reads SQTIHQWPATLVQPVGSPLSLECTVEGTSNPNLYWYRQAAGRGLQLLFYSVGIGQISSEVPQNLSASRPQDRQFILSSKKLLLSDSGFYLCAWSRGQDNSPLHFGNGTRLTVT.

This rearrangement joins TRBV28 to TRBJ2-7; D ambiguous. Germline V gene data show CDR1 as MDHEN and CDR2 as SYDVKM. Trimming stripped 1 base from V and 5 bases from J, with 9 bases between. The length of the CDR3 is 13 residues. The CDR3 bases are TGTGCCAGCAGTTTATACTTCGCGGACGAGCAGTACTTC. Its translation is CASSLYFADEQYF.

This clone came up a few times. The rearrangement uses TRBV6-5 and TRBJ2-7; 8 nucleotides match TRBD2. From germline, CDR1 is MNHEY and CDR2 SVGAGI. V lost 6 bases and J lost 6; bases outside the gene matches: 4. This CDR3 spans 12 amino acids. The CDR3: CASSPGGGEQYF. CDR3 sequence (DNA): TGTGCCAGCAGCCCGGGGGGGGGCGAGCAGTACTTC.

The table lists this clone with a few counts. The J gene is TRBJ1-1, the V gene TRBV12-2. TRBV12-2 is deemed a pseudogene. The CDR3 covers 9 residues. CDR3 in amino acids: CASSARAFF. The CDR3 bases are TGTGCAAGTTCGGCGCGGGCTTTCTTT.

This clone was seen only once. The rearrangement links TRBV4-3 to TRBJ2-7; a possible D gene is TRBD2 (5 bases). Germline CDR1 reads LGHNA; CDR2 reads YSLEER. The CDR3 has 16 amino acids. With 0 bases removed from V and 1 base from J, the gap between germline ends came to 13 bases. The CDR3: CASSQDQDLASYEQYF. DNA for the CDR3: TGCGCCAGCAGCCAAGACCAGGACTTAGCATCCTACGAGCAGTACTTC.

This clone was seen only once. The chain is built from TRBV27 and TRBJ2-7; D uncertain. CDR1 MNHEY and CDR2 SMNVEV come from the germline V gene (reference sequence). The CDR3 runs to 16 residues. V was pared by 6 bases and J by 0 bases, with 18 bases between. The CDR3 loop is CASRGTTTLGSYEQYF. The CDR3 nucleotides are TGTGCCAGCAGGGGTACAACGACCCTCGGCTCCTACGAGCAGTACTTC.

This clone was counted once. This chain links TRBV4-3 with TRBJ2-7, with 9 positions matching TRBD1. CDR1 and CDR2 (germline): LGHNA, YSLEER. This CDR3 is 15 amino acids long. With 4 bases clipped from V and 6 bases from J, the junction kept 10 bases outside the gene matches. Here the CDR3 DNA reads TGCGCCAGCAGCCTATCCGACAGGGGGGAACGCGAGCAGTACTTC. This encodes CASSLSDRGEREQYF.

The CDR3, as DNA: TGTGCCAGCACCACGGGGGACACTGAAGCTTTCTTT. It codes for CASTTGDTEAFF. The rearrangement joins TRBV6-5 to TRBJ1-1; tentative D call: TRBD1 (5 bases). V lost 7 bases to trimming and J lost 3 bases, with 9 bases between them. Germline V CDR1 and CDR2: MNHEY, SVGAGI. This CDR3 region has 12 residues.

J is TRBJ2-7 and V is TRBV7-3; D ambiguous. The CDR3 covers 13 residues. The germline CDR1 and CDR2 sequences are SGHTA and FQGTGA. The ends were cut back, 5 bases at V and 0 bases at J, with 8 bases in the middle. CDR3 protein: CASSEGPSYEQYF. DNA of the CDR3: TGTGCCAGCAGCGAAGGGCCCTCCTACGAGCAGTACTTC.

This chain's CDR3 is CASSPGLGSSYEQYF. The CDR3 nucleotides are TGTGCCAGCAGTCCCGGACTAGGGAGCTCCTACGAGCAGTACTTC. The rearrangement links TRBV27 to TRBJ2-7, with 7 bases aligning to TRBD2. The CDR3 is 15 residues long. V was pared by 5 bases and J by 0 bases, with 7 bases of the junction left unmatched. Germline V lookup: CDR1 MNHEY, CDR2 SMNVEV (reference sequence).

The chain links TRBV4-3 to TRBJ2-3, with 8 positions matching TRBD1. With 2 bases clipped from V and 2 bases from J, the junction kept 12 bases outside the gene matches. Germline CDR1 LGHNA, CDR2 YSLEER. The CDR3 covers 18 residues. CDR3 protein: CASSQSPDRDRTTDTQYF. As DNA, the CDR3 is TGCGCCAGCAGCCAATCCCCAGACAGGGACAGGACCACAGATACGCAGTATTTT.

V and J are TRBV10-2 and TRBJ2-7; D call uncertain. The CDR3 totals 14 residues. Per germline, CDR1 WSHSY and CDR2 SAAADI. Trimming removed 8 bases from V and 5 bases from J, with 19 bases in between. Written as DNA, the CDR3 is TGCGCCAGCGCCCCAGGCAGCCTTTGGGACGAGCAGTACTTC. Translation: CASAPGSLWDEQYF.

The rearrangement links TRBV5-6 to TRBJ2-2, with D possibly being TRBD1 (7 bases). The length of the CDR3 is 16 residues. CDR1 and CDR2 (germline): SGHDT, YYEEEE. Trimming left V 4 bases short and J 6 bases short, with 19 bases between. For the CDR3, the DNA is TGTGCCAGCAGCATGCCAAGCAGGGGGGCGCCCGGGGAGCTGTTTTTT. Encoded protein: CASSMPSRGAPGELFF. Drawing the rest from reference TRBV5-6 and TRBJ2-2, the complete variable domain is DAGVTQSPTHLIKTRGQQVTLRCSPKSGHDTVSWYQQALGQGPQFIFQYYEEEERQRGNFPDRFSGHQFPNYSSELNVNALLLGDSALYLCASSMPSRGAPGELFFGEGSRLTVL.

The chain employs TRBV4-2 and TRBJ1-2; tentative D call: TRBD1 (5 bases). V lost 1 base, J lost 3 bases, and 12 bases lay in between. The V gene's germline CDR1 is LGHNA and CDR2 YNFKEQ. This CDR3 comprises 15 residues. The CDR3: CASSQGWAGDYGYTF. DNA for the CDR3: TGTGCCAGCAGCCAAGGCTGGGCGGGGGACTATGGCTACACCTTC.

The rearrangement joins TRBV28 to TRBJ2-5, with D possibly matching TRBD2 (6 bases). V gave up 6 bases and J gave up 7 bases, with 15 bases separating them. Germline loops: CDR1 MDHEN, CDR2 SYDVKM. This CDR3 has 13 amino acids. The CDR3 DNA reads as TGTGCCAGCAGGGGGACTGGGGACGGGACCCAGTACTTC. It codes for CASRGTGDGTQYF.

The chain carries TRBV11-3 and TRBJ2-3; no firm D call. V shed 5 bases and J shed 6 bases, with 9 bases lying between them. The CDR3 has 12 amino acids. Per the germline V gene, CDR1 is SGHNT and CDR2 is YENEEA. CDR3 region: CASSGIEDTQYF. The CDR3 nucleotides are TGTGCCAGCAGCGGCATCGAGGATACGCAGTATTTT. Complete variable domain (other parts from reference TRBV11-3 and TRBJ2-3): EAGVVQSPRYKIIEKKQPVAFWCNPISGHNTLYWYLQNLGQGPELLIRYENEEAVDDSQLPKDRFSAERLKGVDSTLKIQPAELGDSAVYLCASSGIEDTQYFGPGTRLTVL.

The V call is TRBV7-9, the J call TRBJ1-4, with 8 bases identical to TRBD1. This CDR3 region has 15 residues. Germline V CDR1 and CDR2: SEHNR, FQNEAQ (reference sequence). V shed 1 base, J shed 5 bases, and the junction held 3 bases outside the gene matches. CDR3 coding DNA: TGTGCCAGCAGCTTAGTGGGACAGGAGAATGAAAAACTGTTTTTT. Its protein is CASSLVGQENEKLFF.

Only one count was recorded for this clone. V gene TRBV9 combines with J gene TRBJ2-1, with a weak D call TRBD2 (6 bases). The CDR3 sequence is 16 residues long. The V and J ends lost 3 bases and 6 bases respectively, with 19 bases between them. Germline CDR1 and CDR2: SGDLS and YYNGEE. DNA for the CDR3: TGTGCCAGCAGCGCACCCACTGGGCGGGGCTTCAATGAGCAGTTCTTC. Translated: CASSAPTGRGFNEQFF.

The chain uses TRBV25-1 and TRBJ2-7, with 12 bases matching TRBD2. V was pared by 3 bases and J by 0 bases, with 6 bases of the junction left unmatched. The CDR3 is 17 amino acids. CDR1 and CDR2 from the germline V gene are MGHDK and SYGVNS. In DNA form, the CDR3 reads TGTGCCAGCAGTGAGAGACTAGCGGGAGCCCCCTCCTACGAGCAGTACTTC. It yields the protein CASSERLAGAPSYEQYF.